These T cell receptor beta chains were read from a single sample in a study of T cell changes during pregnancy in multiple sclerosis. The data were produced by immunoSEQ multiplex PCR, yet TCRdb's version contains in-frame clones alone and is incomplete. The data contain approximately 88,000 clones, 85% to 95% of them singletons. Here the sequenced sample was peripheral blood, taken in the third trimester of pregnancy. The receptors were sampled from a female donor with multiple sclerosis, enrolled in a pregnancy study. Each CDR3 is given with its conserved first and last residue. The D gene is left open where the match is weak. The size of a clone is reported for some rows only, either as once, few or many, or as a class for expanded clones.

j_call d_call v_call clone_size cdr3_nt cdr3_aa
TRBJ1-4 TRBD1 TRBV4-1 - TGCGCCAGCAGCCAGGGACAGGGGGCTGGAGAAAAACTGTTTTTT CASSQGQGAGEKLFF
TRBJ1-5 TRBD1 TRBV19 - TGTGCCAGTAGTATACCCCTGGCAGGGGGCCAGCCCCAGCATTTT CASSIPLAGGQPQHF
TRBJ1-1 - TRBV27 - TGTGCCAGCAGTCCCACTTGGGGGGGCGGGGGCACTGAAGCTTTCTTT CASSPTWGGGGTEAFF
TRBJ2-7 TRBD2 TRBV5-6 - TGTGCCAGCAGCTTGACTAGCGGGAGTTGGGGGGAGCAGTACTTC CASSLTSGSWGEQYF
TRBJ1-5 - TRBV19 - TGTGCCAGTAGTTCCTCCGGGTTACACGCCGCGGGGGGCAATCAGCCCCAGCATTTT CASSSSGLHAAGGNQPQHF
TRBJ1-2 - TRBV29-1 once TGCAGCGTCATTAAGGGAGGTTGGGGCTACACCTTC CSVIKGGWGYTF
TRBJ1-2 TRBD1 TRBV29-1 - TGCAGCGGCAGCTCCAGGGGGGCCCTCCTATTAACCTTC CSGSSRGALLLTF
TRBJ1-1 - TRBV28 - TGTGCCAGCACTACGGGTCTTACCCCGGGCACTGAAGCTTTCTTT CASTTGLTPGTEAFF
TRBJ2-7 TRBD1 TRBV6-5 - TGTGCCAGCAGTTGGGGACAGGGGGCTTACGAGCAGTACTTC CASSWGQGAYEQYF
TRBJ1-5 - TRBV30 - TGTGCCTGGAGTTGGGGGGGCGGCCAGCCCCAGCATTTT CAWSWGGGQPQHF
TRBJ2-3 - TRBV5-1 - TGCGCCAGCAGCTTGGAGGGGTGGCTAAGCACAGATACGCAGTATTTT CASSLEGWLSTDTQYF
TRBJ1-5 - TRBV5-1 - TGCGCCAGCAGCTTGGGGCAGGGTCAGCCCCAGCATTTT CASSLGQGQPQHF
TRBJ2-2 TRBD2 TRBV6-1 - TGTGCCAGCAGTGAACTGCCGGGGGGTAAGATCACCGGGGAGCTGTTTTTT CASSELPGGKITGELFF
TRBJ2-3 TRBD2 TRBV7-2 - TGTGCCAGCAGCTTAGCGCGGGGGACAGATACGCAGTATTTT CASSLARGTDTQYF
TRBJ2-3 - TRBV30 - TGTGCCTGGAGTCTTGGGGCCATGCCTTCTAGCACAGATACGCAGTATTTT CAWSLGAMPSSTDTQYF
TRBJ2-1 - TRBV5-1 - TGCGCCAGCAGCTTGGCTATGGGCCCCGTAGTCCAGTTCTTC CASSLAMGPVVQFF
TRBJ2-1 - TRBV5-3 - TGTGCCAGAAGCTTGCTCAATGAGCAGTTCTTC CARSLLNEQFF
TRBJ1-1 TRBD1 TRBV5-1 once TGCGCCAGCAGCTCACGGACAGGGAACACTGAAGCTTTCTTT CASSSRTGNTEAFF
TRBJ2-7 TRBD1 TRBV28 few TGTGCCAGCAGTTTGGCTAACAGGGGGCAGGCCTACGAGCAGTACTTC CASSLANRGQAYEQYF
TRBJ2-3 TRBD2 TRBV7-3 - TGTGCCAGCAGCTCGGGACTAGCGGGATTCACAGATACGCAGTATTTT CASSSGLAGFTDTQYF
TRBJ2-2 TRBD1 TRBV28 - TGTGCCAGCAGTTTGGCAGGGGGCCTTAACACCGGGGAGCTGTTTTTT CASSLAGGLNTGELFF